Sequencing of this TCR beta chain was carried out in a study of T cells in Graves' hyperthyroidism and ophthalmopathy. Researchers took RNA transcripts and amplified the TCR beta CDR3 regions from them. An initial round of RT-PCR targeting the TCR CDR3 relied on the HTBI primer set. MiXCR, run by TCRdb on the multiplex PCR reads, gives a single entry per CDR3 protein. This table holds roughly 500,000 distinct CDR3 sequences, more than 11% found once. Patients aged 18 to 65 had newly diagnosed hyperthyroidism of under 2 months' duration. When hyperthyroidism was first diagnosed, the blood sample was taken, preceding any ophthalmopathy symptoms. Whole-study results and caveats: In the blood, most expanded thyroid clonotypes above 0.001 appeared as well. A median approximately 6.5 months before onset, the model predicted ophthalmopathy.

The CDR3 contains 11 residues. Germline V lookup: CDR1 SGHVS, CDR2 FNYEAQ. Trimming left V 0 bases short and J 5 bases short, with 2 bases between. This clonotype was seen ten or more times. Antigen specificity is unknown. The rearrangement joins TRBV7-6 to TRBJ2-7; D is ambiguous. The sample consisted of blood. The sequence derives from a woman in her 30s with Graves' hyperthyroidism that later progressed to Graves' ophthalmopathy. The CDR3 sequence is CASSLADEQYF. For the CDR3, the DNA is TGTGCCAGCAGCTTAGCGGACGAGCAGTACTTC.